This T cell receptor beta chain originates from a study of blood T cell repertoires in COVID-19. Study information: The study drew acute and convalescent COVID-19 samples from the United States, Italy and Spain. T cells, B-cell-depleted T cells, or PBMCs supplied cDNA or gDNA.

Original handling: Researchers report that nucleated cell counts were estimated from reference gene primer amplification. Libraries were prepared by immunoSEQ multiplex PCR; TCRdb keeps only in-frame clonotypes and omits some of them. V, J and clone size reflect that table, while D and trimming were determined from the DNA. The top ten hold roughly 2.1% of the sample, which has roughly 120,000 clones, 78% seen once. Sequencing was carried out using peripheral blood. This receptor was taken from a man in his 70s with acute or convalescent COVID-19.

The CDR3 is CASATSSGNTIYF. In DNA, the CDR3 is TGTGCCAGCGCGACAAGCTCTGGAAACACCATATATTTT. This chain joins TRBV19 and TRBJ1-3; D not resolved. CDR3 length: 13 amino acids. Germline V gives CDR1 LNHDA, CDR2 SQIVND (reference sequence). Deletions cut 9 bases from V and 0 bases from J, with 9 bases between.